This TCR beta chain was captured in a study of regulatory and conventional T cells in RAG deficiency. Whole-study findings and limits: Control T-cell subsets had markedly higher Shannon entropy and lower Simpson indices than RAG-deficient patients. Omenn patients showed >90% Treg-Tconv overlap and shorter CDR3 lengths. Sorted Omenn CD25-high CD127-low cells may not be bona fide Tregs.

Conventional CD4+ T cells were sorted from blood as CD25-low CD127-high cells. The protocol was immunoSEQ multiplex PCR, while the TCRdb copy is restricted to in-frame clones and leaves out a portion. Among under 45,000 clones, around 76% were seen once, and the ten largest hold around 3.6%. Concerning this clone itself: Its antigen is not identified. The sample carries other DNA sequences with the same CDR3.

CDR1 and CDR2 (germline): KGHSH, LQKENI. Germline trimming cut 5 bases from V and 1 base from J; bases unmatched to any gene: 2. This CDR3 is 15 amino acids long. The sample was also reused in another study, on regulatory T cells. Per that study: The primer mix had 52 TRBV and 13 TRBJ primers. Patient repertoires had restricted TRB V-J pairs and skewed V and J usage, most in Tregs.

Sequenced sample: CD4+ effector T cells sorted from blood. The TCR sequence derives from a human donor in good health. The chain links TRBV18 to TRBJ2-5; TRBD2 aligns across 12 bases. In DNA, the CDR3 is TGTGCCAGCTCAGTGACTAGCGGGAGCCAAGAGACCCAGTACTTC. Amino acid sequence: CASSVTSGSQETQYF.